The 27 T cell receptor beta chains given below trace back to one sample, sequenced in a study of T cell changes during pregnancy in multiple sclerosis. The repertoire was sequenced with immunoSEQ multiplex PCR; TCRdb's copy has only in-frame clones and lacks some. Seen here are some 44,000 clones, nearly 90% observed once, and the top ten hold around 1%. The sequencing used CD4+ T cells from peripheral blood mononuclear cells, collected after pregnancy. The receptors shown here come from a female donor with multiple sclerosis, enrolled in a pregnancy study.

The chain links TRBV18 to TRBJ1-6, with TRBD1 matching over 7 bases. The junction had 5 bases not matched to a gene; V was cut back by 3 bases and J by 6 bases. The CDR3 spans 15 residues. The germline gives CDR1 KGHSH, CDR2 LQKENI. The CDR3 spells CASSPRGQINSPLHF. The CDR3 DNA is TGTGCCAGCTCACCGAGGGGACAGATTAATTCACCCCTCCACTTT.

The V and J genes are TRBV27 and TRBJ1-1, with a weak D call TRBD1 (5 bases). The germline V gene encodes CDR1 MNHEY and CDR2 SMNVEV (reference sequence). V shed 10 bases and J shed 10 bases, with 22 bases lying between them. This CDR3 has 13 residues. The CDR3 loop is CATRHSGGAGAFF. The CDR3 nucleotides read TGTGCCACCCGCCATTCGGGGGGAGCAGGAGCTTTCTTT.

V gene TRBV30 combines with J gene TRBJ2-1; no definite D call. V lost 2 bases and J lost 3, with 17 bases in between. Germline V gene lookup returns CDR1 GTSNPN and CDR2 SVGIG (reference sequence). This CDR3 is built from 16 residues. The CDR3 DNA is TGTGCCTGGAGTCCTACCGAACGCCTCAACTACAATGAGCAGTTCTTC. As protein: CAWSPTERLNYNEQFF.

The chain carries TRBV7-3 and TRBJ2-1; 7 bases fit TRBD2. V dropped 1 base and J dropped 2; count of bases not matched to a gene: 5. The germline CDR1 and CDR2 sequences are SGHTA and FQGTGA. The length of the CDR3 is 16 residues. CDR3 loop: CASSLKLGLPYNEQFF. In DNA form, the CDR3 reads TGTGCCAGCAGCTTAAAATTGGGACTACCCTACAATGAGCAGTTCTTC.

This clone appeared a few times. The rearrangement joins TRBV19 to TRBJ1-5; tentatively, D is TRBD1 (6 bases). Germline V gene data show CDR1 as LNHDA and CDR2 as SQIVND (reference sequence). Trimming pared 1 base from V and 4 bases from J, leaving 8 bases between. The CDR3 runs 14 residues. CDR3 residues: CASSIVRGNQPQHF. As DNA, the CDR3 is TGTGCCAGTAGTATAGTAAGGGGGAATCAGCCCCAGCATTTT.

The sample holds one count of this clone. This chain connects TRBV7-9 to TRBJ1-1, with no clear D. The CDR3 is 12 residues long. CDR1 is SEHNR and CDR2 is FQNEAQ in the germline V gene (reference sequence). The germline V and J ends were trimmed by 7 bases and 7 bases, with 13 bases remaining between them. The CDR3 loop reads CASNRGLFEAFF. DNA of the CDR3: TGTGCCAGCAACCGTGGACTTTTTGAAGCTTTCTTT. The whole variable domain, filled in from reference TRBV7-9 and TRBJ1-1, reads DTGVSQNPRHKITKRGQNVTFRCDPISEHNRLYWYRQTLGQGPEFLTYFQNEAQLEKSRLLSDRFSAERPKGSFSTLEIQRTEQGDSAMYLCASNRGLFEAFFGQGTRLTVV.

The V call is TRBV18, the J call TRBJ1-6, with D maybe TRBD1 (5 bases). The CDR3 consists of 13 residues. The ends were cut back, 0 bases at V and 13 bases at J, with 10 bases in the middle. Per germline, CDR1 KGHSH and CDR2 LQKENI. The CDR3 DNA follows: TGTGCCAGCTCACCACCGGCAGGGCTCCCCCTCCACTTT. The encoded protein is CASSPPAGLPLHF.

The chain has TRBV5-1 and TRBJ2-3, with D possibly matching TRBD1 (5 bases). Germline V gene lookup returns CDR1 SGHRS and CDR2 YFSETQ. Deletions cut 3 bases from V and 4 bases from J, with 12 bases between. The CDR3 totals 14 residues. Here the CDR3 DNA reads TGCGCCAGCAGCTCTTTGACAGATTCAGATACGCAGTATTTT. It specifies CASSSLTDSDTQYF.

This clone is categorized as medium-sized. CDR3 bases: TGCGCCAGCGCCGCCTTGAGCCAAGAGACCCAGTACTTC. Translated, it gives CASAALSQETQYF. V and J are TRBV5-1 and TRBJ2-5; D remains ambiguous. V dropped 7 bases and J dropped 1 base, with 11 bases sitting between them. The CDR3 totals 13 residues. Germline V lookup: CDR1 SGHRS, CDR2 YFSETQ.

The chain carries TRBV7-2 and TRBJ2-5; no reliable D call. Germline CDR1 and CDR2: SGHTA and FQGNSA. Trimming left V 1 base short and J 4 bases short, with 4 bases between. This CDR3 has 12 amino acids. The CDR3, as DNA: TGTGCCAGCAGCTTAGTGCGAGAGACCCAGTACTTC. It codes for CASSLVRETQYF.

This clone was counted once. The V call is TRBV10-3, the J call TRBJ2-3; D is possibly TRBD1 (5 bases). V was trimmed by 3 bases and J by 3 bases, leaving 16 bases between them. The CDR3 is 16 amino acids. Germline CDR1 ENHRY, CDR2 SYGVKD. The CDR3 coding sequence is TGTGCCATCAGTGATGTGCAGGGTGGGGAAACAGATACGCAGTATTTT. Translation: CAISDVQGGETDTQYF.

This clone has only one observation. DNA of the CDR3: TGTGCCAGCATTCAGGGACACCTAAATCAGCCCCAGCATTTT. It yields the protein CASIQGHLNQPQHF. The chain has TRBV28 and TRBJ1-5; perhaps TRBD1 as D (6 bases). Looked up from germline, CDR1 is MDHEN and CDR2 is SYDVKM. This CDR3 comprises 14 residues. With 7 bases removed from V and 4 bases from J, the gap between germline ends came to 14 bases. Full variable domain (outside the CDR3, taken from reference TRBV28 and TRBJ1-5): DVKVTQSSRYLVKRTGEKVFLECVQDMDHENMFWYRQDPGLGLRLIYFSYDVKMKEKGDIPEGYSVSREKKERFSLILESASTNQTSMYLCASIQGHLNQPQHFGDGTRLSIL.

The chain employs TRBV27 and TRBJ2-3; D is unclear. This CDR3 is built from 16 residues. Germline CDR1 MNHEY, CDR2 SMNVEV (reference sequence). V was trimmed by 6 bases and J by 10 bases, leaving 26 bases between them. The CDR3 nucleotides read TGTGCCAGCAGCTCCTTAGGCATCGACACCCAGAAGGCGCAGTATTTT. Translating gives CASSSLGIDTQKAQYF.

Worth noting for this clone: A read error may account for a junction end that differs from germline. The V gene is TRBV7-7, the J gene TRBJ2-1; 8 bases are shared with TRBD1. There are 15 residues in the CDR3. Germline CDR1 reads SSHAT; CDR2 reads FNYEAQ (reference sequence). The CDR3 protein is CASSLDRGSYNEQFF. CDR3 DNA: TGTGCTAGCAGCCTCGACAGGGGCTCCTACAATGAGCAGTTCTTC.

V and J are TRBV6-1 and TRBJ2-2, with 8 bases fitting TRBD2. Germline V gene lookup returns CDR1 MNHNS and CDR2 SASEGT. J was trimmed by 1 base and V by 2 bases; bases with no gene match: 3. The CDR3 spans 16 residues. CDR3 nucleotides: TGTGCCAGCAGTGAAATAGCGGGGTTGAACACCGGGGAGCTGTTTTTT. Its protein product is CASSEIAGLNTGELFF.

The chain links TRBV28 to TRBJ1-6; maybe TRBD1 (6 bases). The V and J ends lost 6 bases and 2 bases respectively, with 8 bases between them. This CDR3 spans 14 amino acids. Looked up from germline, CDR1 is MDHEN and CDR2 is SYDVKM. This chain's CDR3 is CASSGQTYNSPLHF. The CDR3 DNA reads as TGTGCCAGCAGCGGACAGACCTATAATTCACCCCTCCACTTT.

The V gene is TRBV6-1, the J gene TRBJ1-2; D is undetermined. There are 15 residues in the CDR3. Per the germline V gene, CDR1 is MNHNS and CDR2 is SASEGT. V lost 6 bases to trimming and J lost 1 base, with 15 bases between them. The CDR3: CASSLGPGGNYGYTF. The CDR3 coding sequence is TGTGCCAGCAGCCTCGGGCCGGGAGGTAACTATGGCTACACCTTC.

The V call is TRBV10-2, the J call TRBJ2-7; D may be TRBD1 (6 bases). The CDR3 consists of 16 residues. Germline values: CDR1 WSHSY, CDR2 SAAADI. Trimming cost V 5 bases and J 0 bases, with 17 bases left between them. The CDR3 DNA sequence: TGCGCCAGCAGTTTCCCCCAGGACAGAAGCTCCTACGAGCAGTACTTC. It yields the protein CASSFPQDRSSYEQYF.

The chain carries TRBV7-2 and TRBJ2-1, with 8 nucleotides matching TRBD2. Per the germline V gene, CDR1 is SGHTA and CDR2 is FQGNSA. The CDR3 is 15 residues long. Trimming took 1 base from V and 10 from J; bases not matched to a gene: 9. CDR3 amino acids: CASSLGGGWGGEQFF. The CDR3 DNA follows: TGTGCCAGCAGCTTAGGCGGGGGGTGGGGCGGAGAGCAGTTCTTC.

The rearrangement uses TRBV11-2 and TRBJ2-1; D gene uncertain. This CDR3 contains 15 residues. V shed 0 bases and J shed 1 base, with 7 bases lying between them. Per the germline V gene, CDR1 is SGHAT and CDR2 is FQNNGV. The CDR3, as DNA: TGTGCCAGCAGCTTAGATCCTGTGTCCTACAATGAGCAGTTCTTC. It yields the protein CASSLDPVSYNEQFF.

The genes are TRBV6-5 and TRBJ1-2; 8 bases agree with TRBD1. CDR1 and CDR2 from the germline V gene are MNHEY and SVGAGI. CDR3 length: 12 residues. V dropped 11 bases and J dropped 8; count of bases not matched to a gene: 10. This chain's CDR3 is CAATGATTGYTF. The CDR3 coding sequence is TGTGCCGCGACAGGGGCAACAACCGGCTACACCTTC.

CDR3 protein: CASSHKGDQPQHF. The CDR3 nucleotides read TGCGCCAGCAGCCACAAGGGGGATCAGCCCCAGCATTTT. V gene TRBV5-1 combines with J gene TRBJ1-5; a weak D match, TRBD1 (6 bases). V was trimmed by 4 bases and J by 5 bases, leaving 10 bases between them. This CDR3 comprises 13 residues. Germline loops: CDR1 SGHRS, CDR2 YFSETQ.

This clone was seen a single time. The CDR3: CASSERGGGDTGELFF. The DNA of the CDR3 is TGTGCCAGCAGCGAACGTGGCGGGGGCGACACCGGGGAGCTGTTTTTT. This sequence joins TRBV9 and TRBJ2-2; D is possibly TRBD2 (7 bases). Germline V gene lookup returns CDR1 SGDLS and CDR2 YYNGEE. Trimming cost V 3 bases and J 3 bases, with 15 bases left between them. There are 16 residues in the CDR3.

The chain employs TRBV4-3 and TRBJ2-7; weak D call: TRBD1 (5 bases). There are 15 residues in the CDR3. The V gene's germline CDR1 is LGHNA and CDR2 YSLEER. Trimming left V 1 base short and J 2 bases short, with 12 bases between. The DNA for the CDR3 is TGCGCCAGCAGCCAAGCAAGGGGTAATGCCTACGAGCAGTACTTC. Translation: CASSQARGNAYEQYF.

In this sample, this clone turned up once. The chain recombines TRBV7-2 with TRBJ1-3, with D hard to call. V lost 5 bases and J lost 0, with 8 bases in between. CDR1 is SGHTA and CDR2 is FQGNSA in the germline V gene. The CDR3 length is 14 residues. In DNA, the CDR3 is TGTGCCAGCAGCCCCTTAGTCTCTGGAAACACCATATATTTT. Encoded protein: CASSPLVSGNTIYF.

The CDR3 DNA is TGCGCCAGCAGCTTGGTAGCGGGGGCAGAGACCCAGTACTTC. It specifies CASSLVAGAETQYF. J is TRBJ2-5 and V is TRBV5-1; 9 bases map to TRBD2. Germline values: CDR1 SGHRS, CDR2 YFSETQ. The V segment lost 0 bases and the J segment 4 bases; nucleotides outside the gene matches: 1. The CDR3 is made up of 14 amino acids.

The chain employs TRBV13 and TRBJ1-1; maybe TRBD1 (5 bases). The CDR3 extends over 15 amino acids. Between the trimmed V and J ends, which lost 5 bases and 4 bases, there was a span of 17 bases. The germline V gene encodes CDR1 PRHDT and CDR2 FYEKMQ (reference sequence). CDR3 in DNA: TGTGCCAGCAGCGCCCAGGGAACTATCGGCACTGAAGCTTTCTTT. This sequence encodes CASSAQGTIGTEAFF.